This record concerns one T cell receptor (beta chain) sequence. Trimming took 8 bases from V and 5 from J; bases not matched to a gene: 8. Looked up from germline, CDR1 is SEHNR and CDR2 is FQNEAQ (reference sequence). This CDR3 has 13 amino acids. This sample stems from a study of control samples from healthy donors and cancer patients. Clones were read by immunoSEQ multiplex PCR, and TCRdb kept only the in-frame ones, dropping some. This table holds about 160,000 clones, over 95% found once. The chain couples TRBV7-9 to TRBJ2-5, with 7 bases that match TRBD2. Material for sequencing was blood. This receptor was obtained from a woman aged 25 to 39 in good health. The CDR3: CASGGGRGETQYF. CDR3 DNA: TGTGCCAGCGGAGGCGGGAGAGGTGAGACCCAGTACTTC.